Below, 10 T cell receptor beta chains from the same sample are listed, as sequenced in a study of tumor-infiltrating lymphocytes in glioblastoma multiforme. TCRB libraries came from RNA via three nested multiplex PCR rounds. TCRdb fed the multiplex PCR reads into MiXCR, producing one record per CDR3 protein. The sample has roughly 10,000 distinct CDR3 sequences, around two thirds seen once; the top ten hold around 30%. The source material was brain tumor tissue. The receptors stem from a male donor with glioblastoma.

This clonotype was recorded a few times. At one of its ends the junction is not consistent with the germline gene, which may arise from a read error. V gene TRBV20-1 combines with J gene TRBJ1-5; D ambiguous. The germline CDR1 and CDR2 sequences are DFQATT and SNEGSKA (reference sequence). The CDR3 covers 14 residues. Here the CDR3 reads CSALPRHGNQPLHF. The DNA of the CDR3 is TGCAGTGCCCTCCCACGCCACGGAAACCAGCCCCTGCATTTT.

In regard to this clonotype: The conserved phenylalanine or tryptophan is not found at the CDR3 terminus, so this likely reflects a read error. CDR3 nucleotides: TGTGCCAGCACGGCGGGAGGGGTCTACGAGCAGTACCTC. This translates into CASTAGGVYEQYL. The chain uses TRBV28 and TRBJ2-7, with 9 bases aligning to TRBD2. This CDR3 is 13 amino acids long. V shed 7 bases, J shed 3 bases, and the junction held 4 bases outside the gene matches. Germline CDR1 reads MDHEN; CDR2 reads SYDVKM.

Note on this clonotype: No conserved phenylalanine or tryptophan is present at the end of the CDR3, so a read error is the likely explanation. V and J are TRBV7-9 and TRBJ2-1; D remains ambiguous. V was pared by 11 bases and J by 8 bases, with 13 bases between. This CDR3 has 11 amino acids. From germline, CDR1 is SEHNR and CDR2 FQNEAQ (reference sequence). The CDR3 reads CAGSAVDEQFL. The CDR3 DNA sequence: TGTGCCGGTTCCGCAGTGGATGAGCAGTTCTTA.

This clonotype was recorded many times. The chain uses TRBV5-1 and TRBJ2-1; D tentatively fits TRBD1 or TRBD2 (6 bases each). V gave up 0 bases and J gave up 2 bases, with 9 bases separating them. From germline, CDR1 is SGHRS and CDR2 YFSETQ. The CDR3 consists of 15 residues. CDR3 bases: TGCGCCAGCAGCTTGGTAGGGGGGACCTACAATGAGCAGTTCTTC. The encoded protein is CASSLVGGTYNEQFF.

Notes on this clonotype: A much larger clone differs from this one at a single base, so this may be a read error. This chain links TRBV6-2 or TRBV6-3 with TRBJ2-7; TRBD1 agrees at 10 bases. The CDR3 sequence is 15 residues long. The germline V gene has CDR1 MNHEY and CDR2 SVGEGT. V shed 2 bases, J shed 2 bases, and the junction held 3 bases outside the gene matches. In DNA form, the CDR3 reads TGTGCCAGCAGTTACGGACAGGGGGTCGCCTACGAGCAGTACGTC. It is translated as CASSYGQGVAYEQYV.

This clonotype was seen at least ten times. One end of the junction varies from germline; a read error may be responsible. This chain connects TRBV6-5 to TRBJ1-6; D is ambiguous. This CDR3 has 18 residues. CDR1 is MNHEY and CDR2 is SVGAGI in the germline V gene. CDR3 bases: TGTGCCAGGAGTTACGGGTTCGCCCGGGGCTCCTATAATTCACCCCTCCACTTT. As protein: CARSYGFARGSYNSPLHF.

CDR3 sequence (DNA): TGTGCCAGCAGGAAAGGGGACCCATACAATGAGCAGTTCTTC. It is translated as CASRKGDPYNEQFF. The V gene is TRBV6-5, the J gene TRBJ2-1, with D possibly being TRBD1 or TRBD2 (5 bases each). Germline values: CDR1 MNHEY, CDR2 SVGAGI. V was pared by 6 bases and J by 4 bases, with 13 bases between. The CDR3 is 14 residues long.

The chain is built from TRBV6-5 and TRBJ1-5; 9 bases fit TRBD1. V lost 5 bases, J lost 3 bases, and 2 bases stayed unmatched. The CDR3 contains 14 residues. Germline values: CDR1 MNHEY, CDR2 SVGAGI. CDR3 bases: TGTGCCAGCAGTCGGGACAGGGCCAATCAGCCCCAGCATTTT. It translates to CASSRDRANQPQHF.

The V call is TRBV10-2, the J call TRBJ2-2; 9 bases map to TRBD1. Germline values: CDR1 WSHSY, CDR2 SAAADI. The CDR3 sequence is 14 residues long. Unmatched junction bases numbered 9, after V lost 10 bases and J lost 6 bases. In nucleotides, the CDR3 is TGCGCCACCCGGGACAGGGTAACTGCCGGGGAGCTGTTTTTT. It is translated as CATRDRVTAGELFF.

About this clonotype: A junction end diverges from the germline sequence, so it may reflect a read error. The chain carries TRBV4-1 and TRBJ2-7; D is unclear. The CDR3 totals 13 residues. Germline CDR1 is MGHRA and CDR2 is YSYEKL. CDR3 nucleotide sequence: TGCGCCGGCAGCCATGGCCGGGTTAGTGAGCAGTACTTC. Translation: CAGSHGRVSEQYF.